This T cell receptor beta chain was identified during a study of T cell responses to AZD1222 COVID-19 vaccine (TCRdb year 2021). About the full investigation: AZD1222 recipients given second doses at about 4 weeks or at about 12 weeks were pooled, since spike-specific TCR depth and breadth were not found to differ between the two schedules. Enrollment into the trials was organized by age into subgroups of 18-55, 56-69 and 70-plus years, and those subgroups contained 148, 28 and 57 TCR-sequenced participants, respectively. A total of roughly 240 trial participants underwent TCR sequencing, of whom about 210 received two doses of AZD1222 and about 25 received two doses of the MenACWY control vaccine. Results and caveats for the whole study, not just this receptor: A significant rise in spike-specific TCR breadth and depth was observed after two AZD1222 doses relative to day 0 and relative to MenACWY recipients. The vaccine-associated CD4 TCRs covered the entire spike protein, and the dominant responses fell in regions 160-218 and 743-854. In the small 56-69-year group, the increase in depth fell short of significance, most likely because of low power. Only six AZD1222 recipients were SARS-CoV-2 seropositive at baseline, limiting conclusions about previously exposed vaccinees. Nearly half of unique spike-specific TCRs reportedly recognized epitopes outside regions mutated in the B.1.351 and B.1.1.7 variants. Because no samples from the day 14 peak response were available, repertoires could be characterized only after the peak T cell response. Participants were mostly white British, with more females than males. The authors suggested clonal diversity may have been underestimated.

The CDR3 regions of human TCRbeta chains were analyzed by immunosequencing. In the authors' own workflow: TCRs in the repertoires were compared against a reference library of SARS-CoV-2-specific TCRs that had been generated with the MIRA antigen-specificity platform. Breadth was defined as the fraction of unique TCRs that were SARS-CoV-2-associated, and depth was defined as the fraction of total T cells that were SARS-CoV-2-associated. Using the MIRA data, each spike-specific TCR was assigned both to the spike region to which the TCR was reactive and to a CD4 or CD8 class. Log10-transformed breadth and depth values were compared by one-way ANOVA with Sidak's multiple comparisons tests. TCRdb stores this immuneACCESS table with in-frame sequences only. Part of the clones is absent; in the studies checked, under half of the shortfall reflects unresolved V genes, and no reason is known for the rest. V, J and clone size are those of that table, while D and trimming were read from the DNA. The sample table records about 160,000 clones; about 92% of these occur just once. In total, the top ten clones hold around 0.96% of the sample.

According to the germline V gene, CDR1 reads MNHNS and CDR2 reads SASEGT. Including cysteine and phenylalanine, the CDR3 has 15 amino acids. Of all the DNA, just the CDR3 is kept, 45 bases in frame from base 1. V is pruned by 3 bases and J by 0 bases, leaving 4 bases of the junction without a gene match. Interpreted using the paper, the time point label stands for: baseline before first vaccination. Vaccinee samples came from UK trials COV001 and COV002, including a single-blind randomized controlled phase 2/3 trial of AZD1222 (ChAdOx1 nCoV-19) in healthy adults. Trial participant PBMC samples were collected at day 0 and day 28 after the second dose for TCRbeta chain sequencing. Concerning this clone: No antigen is known for it. No much larger clone exists at a distance of one base, and base qualities are not known.

The chain employs TRBV6-1 and TRBJ2-7; a stretch of 8 junction bases matches TRBD1. This sequence was found in an adult in good health. The sequencing here drew on peripheral blood, taken on day 0 of AZD1222 vaccination. The CDR3 region: CASSDQGASSYEQYF. The nucleotide sequence reads TGTGCCAGCAGTGATCAGGGGGCTTCCTCCTACGAGCAGTACTTC.